The 19 T cell receptor beta chains presented below share a single source sample, sequenced in a study of shared clonotypes between healthy human individuals. In the naive CD8 group, cells lacked CD45RO and were positively selected for CCR7, so terminally differentiated effector memory CD45RA+ cells were left out. Assay: immunoSEQ multiplex PCR; the TCRdb copy retains only in-frame clones and omits some. The repertoire holds 2 million or so clones, about 95% seen once, with more than 0.95% in the top ten. The sequenced sample consisted of naive CD8+ T cells sorted from blood. The receptors come from a man aged 18 to 29 in good health.

This clone is a singleton in its sample. The gene calls are TRBV6-6 and TRBJ1-5; 12 bases fit TRBD1. The length of the CDR3 is 15 residues. After removal of 3 bases from V and 8 bases from J, the junction contained 5 bases not matched to a gene. CDR1 MNHNY and CDR2 SVGAGI come from the germline V gene (reference sequence). The CDR3, as DNA: TGTGCCAGCAGTTATGGGACAGGGGGCAGGGAGCCCCAGCATTTT. Its protein is CASSYGTGGREPQHF.

The J gene is TRBJ1-1, the V gene TRBV28; possibly TRBD1 for D (5 bases). Germline V gene lookup returns CDR1 MDHEN and CDR2 SYDVKM. V was trimmed by 5 bases and J by 3 bases, leaving 13 bases between them. This CDR3 region has 14 residues. The CDR3 protein is CASSTTDSHTEAFF. In DNA, the CDR3 is TGTGCCAGCAGTACAACTGACAGCCACACTGAAGCTTTCTTT.

This clone was seen only once. The chain combines TRBV27 with TRBJ2-7, with D perhaps matching TRBD1 (5 bases). V was shortened by 4 bases and J by 2 bases, with 12 bases between the two germline ends. Per germline, CDR1 MNHEY and CDR2 SMNVEV (reference sequence). The CDR3 is 14 residues long. The CDR3 nucleotides read TGTGCCAGCAGTTGGCAGGGTCGCACCTACGAGCAGTACTTC. This gives the protein CASSWQGRTYEQYF.

The genes are TRBV5-5 and TRBJ2-4, with 8 nucleotides matching TRBD2. This CDR3 has 20 amino acids. The germline CDR1 and CDR2 sequences are SGHKS and YYEKEE (reference sequence). V was pared by 4 bases and J by 0 bases, with 18 bases of the junction left unmatched. DNA of the CDR3: TGTGCCAGCAGCCCTGGGGGCCAAGTAGCGGGACGAATAGCCAAAAACATTCAGTACTTC. Protein: CASSPGGQVAGRIAKNIQYF.

V usage is TRBV28 and J usage is TRBJ1-1, with TRBD1 matching over 7 bases. CDR3 length: 15 residues. V trimming: 1 base; J trimming: 4 bases; junction bases outside the gene matches: 6. Germline CDR1 is MDHEN and CDR2 is SYDVKM. CDR3 in amino acids: CASSLFRDSATEAFF. The CDR3 coding sequence is TGTGCCAGCAGTTTATTCAGGGACAGTGCCACTGAAGCTTTCTTT.

A remark on this clone: Other nucleotide sequences in the sample specify the same CDR3. V and J are TRBV11-2 and TRBJ2-7; D remains ambiguous. The V end lost 3 bases, the J end lost 0 bases, and 6 bases lay between the germline ends. The germline V gene encodes CDR1 SGHAT and CDR2 FQNNGV. CDR3 length equals 13 residues. The CDR3 region has the DNA TGTGCCAGCAGCTTCTCGGACTCCTACGAGCAGTACTTC. Protein: CASSFSDSYEQYF.

The J gene is TRBJ2-2, the V gene TRBV27, with TRBD1 matching over 7 bases. J lost 1 base, V lost 2 bases, and 4 bases had no gene match. The CDR3 has 16 amino acids. Germline CDR1 is MNHEY and CDR2 is SMNVEV (reference sequence). The CDR3 loop reads CASSLADRVNTGELFF. The CDR3 region has the DNA TGTGCCAGCAGTTTAGCCGACAGGGTGAACACCGGGGAGCTGTTTTTT.

This clone has a single count. The V and J genes are TRBV7-9 and TRBJ2-5; D is perhaps TRBD1 (5 bases). CDR3 length equals 13 residues. Germline-derived CDR1 and CDR2 are SEHNR and FQNEAQ (reference sequence). V was trimmed by 4 bases and J by 3 bases, leaving 9 bases between them. The CDR3 DNA is TGTGCCAGCAGCTCTCAGGGAAAAGAGACCCAGTACTTC. Amino acids: CASSSQGKETQYF.

The chain couples TRBV7-2 to TRBJ2-3, with 8 bases that match TRBD2. The CDR3 runs 16 residues. The V gene's germline CDR1 is SGHTA and CDR2 FQGNSA. Germline trimming cut 3 bases from V and 2 bases from J; bases unmatched to any gene: 7. The CDR3 region is CASSFGLASNTDTQYF. Written as DNA, the CDR3 is TGTGCCAGCAGCTTCGGACTAGCATCGAACACAGATACGCAGTATTTT. Based on the CDR3 plus reference TRBV7-2 and TRBJ2-3, the full variable domain is GAGVSQSPSNKVTEKGKDVELRCDPISGHTALYWYRQSLGQGLEFLIYFQGNSAPDKSGLPSDRFSAERTGGSVSTLTIQRTQQEDSAVYLCASSFGLASNTDTQYFGPGTRLTVL.

The chain uses TRBV11-2 and TRBJ2-2, with D possibly matching TRBD1 (5 bases). Between the trimmed V and J ends, which lost 7 bases and 2 bases, there was a span of 17 bases. This CDR3 has 16 amino acids. Germline V gene data show CDR1 as SGHAT and CDR2 as FQNNGV. The CDR3 protein is CASNTWGGENTGELFF. As DNA, the CDR3 is TGTGCCAGCAACACTTGGGGCGGAGAAAACACCGGGGAGCTGTTTTTT.

This chain connects TRBV28 to TRBJ2-3; D gene uncertain. Trimming removed 3 bases from V and 4 bases from J, with 8 bases in between. This CDR3 region has 13 residues. The V gene's germline CDR1 is MDHEN and CDR2 SYDVKM. The CDR3 loop reads CASSLSGADTQYF. The CDR3 region has the DNA TGTGCCAGCAGTTTGAGTGGTGCAGATACGCAGTATTTT.

V gene TRBV4-1 combines with J gene TRBJ2-7; 8 nucleotides agree with TRBD1. CDR1 is MGHRA, CDR2 YSYEKL, per germline. The CDR3 contains 16 residues. J lost 1 base, V lost 0 bases, and 5 bases had no gene match. This chain's CDR3 is CASSQDSRGQSYEQYF. The CDR3 DNA sequence: TGCGCCAGCAGCCAAGATTCCAGGGGGCAGTCCTACGAGCAGTACTTC.

The chain links TRBV9 to TRBJ2-1, with 7 bases matching TRBD2. Germline V CDR1 and CDR2: SGDLS, YYNGEE. The CDR3 totals 15 residues. Trimming at V came to 6 bases and at J to 7 bases, leaving 13 bases not matched to a gene. CDR3 in amino acids: CASTLSGGTGNEQFF. CDR3 nucleotide sequence: TGTGCCAGCACCCTGTCCGGGGGGACGGGTAATGAGCAGTTCTTC.

The chain couples TRBV2 to TRBJ2-7, with D possibly matching TRBD1 (6 bases). Trimming removed 11 bases from V and 3 bases from J, with 23 bases in between. The CDR3 is 15 amino acids. Per germline, CDR1 SNHLY and CDR2 FYNNEI. This CDR3 is CAGRSKDSVVYEQYF. The CDR3 nucleotides are TGTGCCGGCCGTTCCAAGGACAGTGTGGTCTACGAGCAGTACTTC.

This chain links TRBV10-3 with TRBJ1-1; 10 bases agree with TRBD1. Germline lookup yields CDR1 ENHRY and CDR2 SYGVKD. Germline trimming cut 6 bases from V and 11 bases from J; bases unmatched to any gene: 12. The CDR3 consists of 14 residues. CDR3 sequence reads: CAIRTSLTGGYAFF. The DNA of the CDR3 is TGTGCCATCAGGACTTCCTTGACAGGGGGCTATGCTTTCTTT.

This rearrangement joins TRBV9 to TRBJ2-5; the D gene is possibly TRBD1 (5 bases). V lost 2 bases and J lost 3, with 14 bases in between. This CDR3 has 15 residues. Germline-derived CDR1 and CDR2 are SGDLS and YYNGEE. The CDR3 DNA reads TGTGCCAGCAGCGTCAGCGACAGTCCGGAAGAGACCCAGTACTTC. This sequence encodes CASSVSDSPEETQYF. The full variable domain, in which reference TRBV9 and TRBJ2-5 provide the parts outside the CDR3, is DSGVTQTPKHLITATGQRVTLRCSPRSGDLSVYWYQQSLDQGLQFLIQYYNGEERAKGNILERFSAQQFPDLHSELNLSSLELGDSALYFCASSVSDSPEETQYFGPGTRLLVL.

This clone was recorded once. The J gene is TRBJ2-1, the V gene TRBV4-1; 14 bases match TRBD2. J lost 3 bases, V lost 4 bases, and 5 bases had no gene match. CDR1 and CDR2 (germline): MGHRA, YSYEKL. This CDR3 spans 17 amino acids. CDR3 loop: CASSPRLAGGLYNEQFF. The DNA for the CDR3 is TGCGCCAGCAGCCCGAGACTAGCGGGGGGGCTCTACAATGAGCAGTTCTTC.

Concerning this clone: One end of the junction fails to match germline, which may point to a read error. The rearrangement joins TRBV6-5 to TRBJ2-2; either TRBD1 or TRBD2 may fit D (5 bases each). The CDR3 consists of 15 residues. Germline CDR1 reads MNHEY; CDR2 reads SVGAGI. The CDR3: CASSYGALGTGELSF. DNA of the CDR3: TGTGCCAGCAGTTACGGCGCATTGGGGACCGGGGAGCTGTCTTTT.

V and J are TRBV5-8 and TRBJ2-7, with D unclear. Per germline, CDR1 SGHTS and CDR2 YDEGEE. The CDR3 is made up of 12 amino acids. V was shortened by 0 bases and J by 4 bases, with 5 bases between the two germline ends. CDR3 bases: TGTGCCAGCAGCTTGGCACAATACGAGCAGTACTTC. As protein: CASSLAQYEQYF.